This passage covers 22 T cell receptor beta chains from one sample sequenced in a study of T cells after yellow fever vaccination. TCRdb re-derived calls from the 5' RACE reads in MiXCR, one entry per CDR3 protein. Of some 200,000 distinct CDR3 sequences listed, 3.2% are singletons. The specimen was CD4+ T cells sorted from PBMCs, collected 10 days after the yellow fever booster vaccination. These TCRs come from a man in his late teens or twenties who received the YFV17D yellow fever vaccine.

Only a few counts were recorded for this clonotype. The chain uses TRBV12-3 or TRBV12-4 and TRBJ1-3; D not certain. Deletions cut 6 bases from V and 3 bases from J, with 9 bases between. The CDR3 sequence is 13 residues long. The CDR3 sequence is CASRGIRGNTIYF. The CDR3 DNA reads as TGTGCCAGCAGGGGTATACGTGGAAACACCATATATTTT.

This clonotype occurred many times. The V and J genes are TRBV5-1 and TRBJ2-6; D might be TRBD1 (6 bases). Between the trimmed V and J ends, which lost 3 bases and 0 bases, there was a span of 13 bases. Germline loops: CDR1 SGHRS, CDR2 YFSETQ. The CDR3 totals 17 residues. The CDR3 spells CASSYRDTRSGANVLTF. As DNA, the CDR3 is TGCGCCAGCAGCTACCGGGACACCCGCTCTGGGGCCAACGTCCTGACTTTC.

This clonotype was found many times. The chain combines TRBV30 with TRBJ1-1; D is undetermined. CDR3 size: 11 residues. Germline values: CDR1 GTSNPN, CDR2 SVGIG (reference sequence). The ends were cut back, 4 bases at V and 5 bases at J, with 8 bases in the middle. CDR3 sequence: CAWTRVTEAFF. For the CDR3, the DNA is TGTGCCTGGACGCGGGTAACTGAAGCTTTCTTT.

In this sample, this clonotype turned up many times. This chain links TRBV5-1 with TRBJ2-5; D might be TRBD1 or TRBD2, each matching 5 bases. This CDR3 has 14 amino acids. With 4 bases removed from V and 4 bases from J, the gap between germline ends came to 14 bases. Germline V CDR1 and CDR2: SGHRS, YFSETQ. In DNA form, the CDR3 reads TGCGCCAGCAGCGAGGACCCGGGGCCAGAGACCCAGTACTTC. It encodes CASSEDPGPETQYF.

DNA of the CDR3: TGCGCCAGCAGCACTGGGACATTCTCTGGAAACACCATATATTTT. It codes for CASSTGTFSGNTIYF. This chain joins TRBV5-1 and TRBJ1-3; D is possibly TRBD1 (6 bases). The V gene lost 4 bases and the J gene lost 0 bases, with 11 bases spanning the gap. CDR3 length equals 15 residues. Germline V gene data show CDR1 as SGHRS and CDR2 as YFSETQ.

The gene calls are TRBV5-1 and TRBJ1-1, with unresolved D. The CDR3 has 14 amino acids. Germline-derived CDR1 and CDR2 are SGHRS and YFSETQ. V was shortened by 4 bases and J by 1 base, with 11 bases between the two germline ends. CDR3 nucleotides: TGCGCCAGCAGCCGCCGGGATTCGAACACTGAAGCTTTCTTT. This gives the protein CASSRRDSNTEAFF.

The chain uses TRBV5-1 and TRBJ1-4; D not resolved. Trimming took 4 bases from V and 8 from J, leaving 15 bases between them. The CDR3 is made up of 14 amino acids. Germline V gene sequence: CDR1 SGHRS, CDR2 YFSETQ. The CDR3 bases are TGCGCCAGCAGCAGCCGGGCAGCGGAGGAAAAACTGTTTTTT. This sequence encodes CASSSRAAEEKLFF.

Ten or more counts support this clonotype. The DNA of the CDR3 is TGTGCCAGCAGCTTGCACGGGGACAGGGTCCATGGCGGGGAGCTGTTTTTT. This codes for CASSLHGDRVHGGELFF. The rearrangement uses TRBV7-9 and TRBJ2-2; 9 positions agree with TRBD1. The trim removed 3 bases at V and 7 bases at J, leaving 12 bases unmatched. CDR1 is SEHNR, CDR2 FQNEAQ, per germline (reference sequence). The CDR3 loop spans 17 amino acids. The complete variable domain, with remaining parts taken from reference TRBV7-9 and TRBJ2-2, reads DTGVSQNPRHKITKRGQNVTFRCDPISEHNRLYWYRQTLGQGPEFLTYFQNEAQLEKSRLLSDRFSAERPKGSFSTLEIQRTEQGDSAMYLCASSLHGDRVHGGELFFGEGSRLTVL.

This clonotype was seen a few times. V usage is TRBV7-2 and J usage is TRBJ2-1; a possible D gene is TRBD2 (6 bases). Germline V lookup: CDR1 SGHTA, CDR2 FQGNSA. V lost 2 bases, J lost 7 bases, and 15 bases lay in between. The CDR3 runs 15 residues. The CDR3: CASSLPQGGSNEQFF. DNA for the CDR3: TGTGCCAGCAGCTTACCGCAGGGAGGAAGTAATGAGCAGTTCTTC.

At least ten counts were recorded for this clonotype. The CDR3 reads CASSQLQGADEKLFF. CDR3 coding DNA: TGTGCCAGCAGCCAGTTACAGGGGGCTGATGAAAAACTGTTTTTT. J is TRBJ1-4 and V is TRBV5-6; 9 bases map to TRBD1. Germline V gene sequence: CDR1 SGHDT, CDR2 YYEEEE. The CDR3 runs 15 residues. V was clipped by 4 bases and J by 6 bases; unmatched bases: 7.

This clonotype came up many times. The V gene is TRBV7-2, the J gene TRBJ1-1; D ambiguous. V was cut by 7 bases and J by 4 bases, with 19 bases left in between. The CDR3 sequence is 15 residues long. Germline CDR1 and CDR2: SGHTA and FQGNSA. CDR3 sequence reads: CASTESPGLGTEAFF. Written as DNA, the CDR3 is TGTGCCAGCACCGAATCGCCGGGGTTGGGCACTGAAGCTTTCTTT.

The sample holds a few counts of this clonotype. The rearrangement links TRBV5-1 to TRBJ2-2; 8 bases are a match to TRBD1. This CDR3 is 16 amino acids long. Per the germline V gene, CDR1 is SGHRS and CDR2 is YFSETQ. V trimming: 1 base; J trimming: 3 bases; junction bases outside the gene matches: 5. The CDR3 nucleotides are TGCGCCAGCAGCTTGCAGGGGGCAAGGTACACCGGGGAGCTGTTTTTT. Protein: CASSLQGARYTGELFF.

This clonotype occurred many times. This chain uses TRBV7-2 with TRBJ1-1, with 8 bases aligning to TRBD1. The CDR3 has 16 amino acids. V shed 5 bases and J 4 bases; nucleotides not matched to a gene: 12. Germline loops: CDR1 SGHTA, CDR2 FQGNSA. CDR3 sequence: CASSAWTGRGSTEAFF. The CDR3 coding sequence is TGTGCCAGCAGCGCGTGGACAGGGAGGGGCAGCACTGAAGCTTTCTTT. Drawing the rest from reference TRBV7-2 and TRBJ1-1, the complete variable domain is GAGVSQSPSNKVTEKGKDVELRCDPISGHTALYWYRQSLGQGLEFLIYFQGNSAPDKSGLPSDRFSAERTGGSVSTLTIQRTQQEDSAVYLCASSAWTGRGSTEAFFGQGTRLTVV.

This clonotype was seen many times. The chain uses TRBV10-2 and TRBJ1-4; weak D call: TRBD1 (5 bases). From germline, CDR1 is WSHSY and CDR2 SAAADI. This CDR3 is 15 amino acids long. V was cut by 2 bases and J by 8 bases, with 15 bases left in between. The DNA of the CDR3 is TGCGCCAGCAGTGAGAGGGGTGGTGCTCAGGAAAAACTGTTTTTT. The encoded protein is CASSERGGAQEKLFF.

The chain joins TRBV6-6 to TRBJ2-7; D may be TRBD1 (5 bases). CDR3 length: 12 residues. CDR1 and CDR2 from the germline V gene are MNHNY and SVGAGI (reference sequence). The ends were cut back, 0 bases at V and 6 bases at J, with 6 bases in the middle. CDR3 protein: CASSYSGVEQYF. The CDR3 nucleotides are TGTGCCAGCAGTTACTCAGGGGTCGAGCAGTACTTC.

The V call is TRBV29-1, the J call TRBJ2-5; TRBD2 is a possible D gene (6 bases). The CDR3 sequence is 12 residues long. The germline CDR1 and CDR2 sequences are SQVTM and ANQGSEA. V shed 6 bases and J shed 4 bases, with 12 bases lying between them. CDR3 nucleotide sequence: TGCAGCGTCGGAGGGACGGTAGAGACCCAGTACTTC. Translated: CSVGGTVETQYF.

This clonotype was seen at least ten times. The chain combines TRBV12-3 or TRBV12-4 with TRBJ2-5; D perhaps matches TRBD1 (6 bases). This CDR3 has 14 residues. Trimming stripped 3 bases from V and 5 bases from J, with 13 bases between. This CDR3 is CASSFNPTGETQYF. Written as DNA, the CDR3 is TGTGCCAGCAGTTTCAACCCCACAGGGGAGACCCAGTACTTC.

This clonotype has a count of ten or more. The chain joins TRBV20-1 to TRBJ2-7, with D unclear. From germline, CDR1 is DFQATT and CDR2 SNEGSKA (reference sequence). The CDR3 loop spans 12 amino acids. V was trimmed by 3 bases and J by 2 bases, leaving 8 bases between them. CDR3 DNA sequence: TGCAGTGCTAGGAACGGACCCTACGAGCAGTACTTC. Amino acid sequence: CSARNGPYEQYF.

This clonotype came up a few times. The CDR3, as DNA: TGTGCCAGCAGGCTGAGGGGGGGTTATAGCAATCAGCCCCAGCATTTT. Its translation is CASRLRGGYSNQPQHF. The chain recombines TRBV12-3 or TRBV12-4 with TRBJ1-5, with TRBD1 as a possible D gene (6 bases). Trimming took off 6 bases at V and 0 bases at J, with 15 bases between the two ends. This CDR3 is built from 16 residues.

This clonotype was seen at least ten times. V usage is TRBV12-3 or TRBV12-4 and J usage is TRBJ2-7; maybe TRBD2 (5 bases). Trimming shortened V by 2 bases and J by 4 bases, and 6 bases separated the two germline ends. There are 12 residues in the CDR3. The CDR3 here is CASSLPGYEQYF. The CDR3 DNA is TGTGCCAGCAGTTTACCGGGGTACGAGCAGTACTTC.

The rearrangement links TRBV3-1 to TRBJ1-1; D is unclear. The V end was cut by 4 bases, the J end by 7 bases, with 10 bases between. The CDR3 contains 12 residues. CDR1 is LGHDT and CDR2 is YNNKEL in the germline V gene (reference sequence). CDR3 sequence (DNA): TGTGCCAGCAGCCTTACGGGTCTTGAAGCTTTCTTT. Protein sequence: CASSLTGLEAFF.

This clonotype was recorded many times. V gene TRBV2 combines with J gene TRBJ2-3; D gene uncertain. V was pared by 5 bases and J by 2 bases, with 14 bases between. Germline V gene sequence: CDR1 SNHLY, CDR2 FYNNEI. The CDR3 totals 15 residues. The CDR3 region is CASSTETPLTDTQYF. CDR3 nucleotide sequence: TGTGCCAGCAGTACGGAAACTCCCCTCACAGATACGCAGTATTTT.